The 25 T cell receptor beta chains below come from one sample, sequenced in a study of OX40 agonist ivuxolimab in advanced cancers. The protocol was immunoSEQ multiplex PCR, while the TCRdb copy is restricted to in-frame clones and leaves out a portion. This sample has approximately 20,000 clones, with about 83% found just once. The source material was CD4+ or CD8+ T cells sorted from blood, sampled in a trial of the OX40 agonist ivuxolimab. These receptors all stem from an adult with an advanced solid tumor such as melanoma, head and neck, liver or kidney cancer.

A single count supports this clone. Written as DNA, the CDR3 is TGTGCCAGCCGTGGGTCTGGAAACACCATATATTTT. This encodes CASRGSGNTIYF. The chain has TRBV28 and TRBJ1-3; D is uncertain. The V gene's germline CDR1 is MDHEN and CDR2 SYDVKM. This CDR3 comprises 12 residues. V lost 8 bases and J lost 1, with 6 bases in between.

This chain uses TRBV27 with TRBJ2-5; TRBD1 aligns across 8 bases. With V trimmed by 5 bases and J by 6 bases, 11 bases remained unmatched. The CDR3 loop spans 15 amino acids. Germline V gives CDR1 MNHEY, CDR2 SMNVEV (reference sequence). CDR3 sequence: CASSPSRGRVKTQYF. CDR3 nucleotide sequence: TGTGCCAGCAGTCCGAGCAGGGGGCGTGTAAAGACCCAGTACTTC.

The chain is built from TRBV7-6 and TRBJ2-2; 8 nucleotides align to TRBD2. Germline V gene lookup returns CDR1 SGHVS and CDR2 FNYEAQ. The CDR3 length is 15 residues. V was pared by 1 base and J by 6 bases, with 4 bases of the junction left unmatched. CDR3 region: CASSLEDSGAGELFF. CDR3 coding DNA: TGTGCCAGCAGCTTAGAGGATAGCGGGGCCGGGGAGCTGTTTTTT. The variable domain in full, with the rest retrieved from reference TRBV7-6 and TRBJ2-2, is GAGVSQSPRYKVTKRGQDVALRCDPISGHVSLYWYRQALGQGPEFLTYFNYEAQQDKSGLPNDRFSAERPEGSISTLTIQRTEQRDSAMYRCASSLEDSGAGELFFGEGSRLTVL.

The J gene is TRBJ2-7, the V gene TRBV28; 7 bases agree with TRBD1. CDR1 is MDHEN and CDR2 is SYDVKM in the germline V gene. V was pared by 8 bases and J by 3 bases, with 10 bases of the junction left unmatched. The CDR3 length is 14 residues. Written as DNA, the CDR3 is TGTGCCAGCGGGGATACAGGGGAAATCTACGAGCAGTACTTC. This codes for CASGDTGEIYEQYF.

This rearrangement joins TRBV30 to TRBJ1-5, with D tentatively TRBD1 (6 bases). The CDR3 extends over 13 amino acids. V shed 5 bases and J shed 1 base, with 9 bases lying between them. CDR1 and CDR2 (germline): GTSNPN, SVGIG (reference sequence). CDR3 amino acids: CAWSTGSNQPQHF. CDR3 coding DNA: TGTGCCTGGTCTACAGGGAGCAATCAGCCCCAGCATTTT. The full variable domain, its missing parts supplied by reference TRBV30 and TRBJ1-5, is SQTIHQWPATLVQPVGSPLSLECTVEGTSNPNLYWYRQAAGRGLQLLFYSVGIGQISSEVPQNLSASRPQDRQFILSSKKLLLSDSGFYLCAWSTGSNQPQHFGDGTRLSIL.

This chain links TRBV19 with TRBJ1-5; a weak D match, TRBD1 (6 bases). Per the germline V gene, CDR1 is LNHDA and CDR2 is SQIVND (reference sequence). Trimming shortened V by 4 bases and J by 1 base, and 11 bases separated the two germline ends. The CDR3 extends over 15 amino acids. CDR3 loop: CASSTRGASNQPQHF. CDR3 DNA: TGTGCCAGTAGTACTCGGGGGGCAAGCAATCAGCCCCAGCATTTT.

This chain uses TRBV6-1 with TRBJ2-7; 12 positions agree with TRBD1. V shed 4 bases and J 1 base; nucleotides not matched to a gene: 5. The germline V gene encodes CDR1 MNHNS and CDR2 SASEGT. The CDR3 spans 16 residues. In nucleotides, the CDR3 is TGTGCCAGCAGTGGGGGGACAGGGGGCTTTTCCTACGAGCAGTACTTC. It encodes CASSGGTGGFSYEQYF.

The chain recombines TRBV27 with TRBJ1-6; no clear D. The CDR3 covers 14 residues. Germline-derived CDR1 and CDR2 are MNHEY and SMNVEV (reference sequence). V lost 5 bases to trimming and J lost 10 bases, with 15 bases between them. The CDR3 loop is CASSMEGVGSPLHF. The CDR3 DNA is TGTGCCAGCAGTATGGAGGGAGTGGGCTCACCCCTCCACTTT.

CDR3 amino acids: CASSEAGLAGADTQYF. The CDR3 DNA follows: TGTGCCAGCAGTGAAGCAGGACTAGCGGGGGCAGATACGCAGTATTTT. V usage is TRBV6-1 and J usage is TRBJ2-3, with 13 bases aligning to TRBD2. The V segment lost 0 bases and the J segment 4 bases; nucleotides outside the gene matches: 1. Germline lookup yields CDR1 MNHNS and CDR2 SASEGT. This CDR3 comprises 16 residues.

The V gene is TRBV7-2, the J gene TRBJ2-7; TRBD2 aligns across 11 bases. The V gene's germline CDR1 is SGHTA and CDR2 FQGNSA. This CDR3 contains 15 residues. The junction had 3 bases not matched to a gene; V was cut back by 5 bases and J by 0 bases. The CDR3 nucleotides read TGTGCCAGCAGCCAGGGACTAGCGGCCTCCTACGAGCAGTACTTC. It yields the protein CASSQGLAASYEQYF.

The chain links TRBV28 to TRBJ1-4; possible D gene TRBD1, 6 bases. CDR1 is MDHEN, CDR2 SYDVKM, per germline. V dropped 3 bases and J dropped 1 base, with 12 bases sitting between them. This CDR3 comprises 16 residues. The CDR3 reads CASSFENRVTNEKLFF. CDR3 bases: TGTGCCAGCAGTTTCGAGAACAGGGTAACTAATGAAAAACTGTTTTTT.

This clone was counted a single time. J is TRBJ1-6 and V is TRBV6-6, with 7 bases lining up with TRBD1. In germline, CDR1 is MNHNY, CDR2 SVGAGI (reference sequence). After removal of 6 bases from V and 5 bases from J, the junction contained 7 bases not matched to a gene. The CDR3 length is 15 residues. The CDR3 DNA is TGTGCCAGCAGACCGGGACAGAGAAATAATTCACCCCTCCACTTT. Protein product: CASRPGQRNNSPLHF.

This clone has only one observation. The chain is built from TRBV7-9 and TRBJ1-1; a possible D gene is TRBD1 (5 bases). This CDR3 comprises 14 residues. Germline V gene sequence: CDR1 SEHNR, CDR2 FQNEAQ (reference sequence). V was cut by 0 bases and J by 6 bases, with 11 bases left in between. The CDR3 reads CASSLARGASEAFF. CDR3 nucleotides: TGTGCCAGCAGCTTAGCGCGGGGCGCTTCTGAAGCTTTCTTT.

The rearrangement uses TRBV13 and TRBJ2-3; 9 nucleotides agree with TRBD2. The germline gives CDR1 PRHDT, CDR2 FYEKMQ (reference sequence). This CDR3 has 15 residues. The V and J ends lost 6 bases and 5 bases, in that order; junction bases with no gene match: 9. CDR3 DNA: TGTGCCAGCAGGCCTAGCGGGGACCCCAAAGATACGCAGTATTTT. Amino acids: CASRPSGDPKDTQYF.

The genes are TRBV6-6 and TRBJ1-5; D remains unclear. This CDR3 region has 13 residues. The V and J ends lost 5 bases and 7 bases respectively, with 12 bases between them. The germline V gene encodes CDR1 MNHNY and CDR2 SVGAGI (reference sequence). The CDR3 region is CASSTGEAQPQHF. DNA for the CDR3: TGTGCCAGCAGTACCGGGGAGGCACAGCCCCAGCATTTT.

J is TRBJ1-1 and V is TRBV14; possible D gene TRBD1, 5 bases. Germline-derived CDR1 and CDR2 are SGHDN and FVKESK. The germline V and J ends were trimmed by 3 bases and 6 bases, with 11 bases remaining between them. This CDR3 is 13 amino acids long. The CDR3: CASSQILGAEAFF. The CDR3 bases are TGTGCCAGCAGCCAGATACTAGGGGCTGAAGCTTTCTTT.

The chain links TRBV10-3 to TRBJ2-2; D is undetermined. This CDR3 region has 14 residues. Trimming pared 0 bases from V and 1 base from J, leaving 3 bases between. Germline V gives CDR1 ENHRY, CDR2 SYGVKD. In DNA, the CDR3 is TGTGCCATCAGTGAGTCTTGGAACACCGGGGAGCTGTTTTTT. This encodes CAISESWNTGELFF.

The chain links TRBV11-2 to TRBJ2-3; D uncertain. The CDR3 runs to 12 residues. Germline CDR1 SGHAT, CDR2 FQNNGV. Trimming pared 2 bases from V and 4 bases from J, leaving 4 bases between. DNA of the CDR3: TGTGCCAGCAGCTTACTTCCAGATACGCAGTATTTT. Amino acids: CASSLLPDTQYF.

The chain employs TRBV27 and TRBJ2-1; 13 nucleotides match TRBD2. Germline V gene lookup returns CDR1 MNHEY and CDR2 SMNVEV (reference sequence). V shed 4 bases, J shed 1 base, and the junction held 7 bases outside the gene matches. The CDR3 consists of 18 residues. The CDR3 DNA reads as TGTGCCAGCAGTTCCGGACTAGCGGGGGAAGCGTCCTACAATGAGCAGTTCTTC. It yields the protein CASSSGLAGEASYNEQFF.

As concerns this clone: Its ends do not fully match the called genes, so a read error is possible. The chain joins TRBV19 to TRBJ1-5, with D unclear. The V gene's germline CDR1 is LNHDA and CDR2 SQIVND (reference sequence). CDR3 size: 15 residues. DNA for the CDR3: TGTGCCAGTGGTATCGGGCCCAGCCTCGGCCAGCCCCAGCATTTT. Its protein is CASGIGPSLGQPQHF.

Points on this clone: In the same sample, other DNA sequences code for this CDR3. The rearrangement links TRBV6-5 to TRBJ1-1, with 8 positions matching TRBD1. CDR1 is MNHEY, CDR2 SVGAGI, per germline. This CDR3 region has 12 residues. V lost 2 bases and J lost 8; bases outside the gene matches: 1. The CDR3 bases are TGTGCCAGCAGTTACGGGACAGGAGAAGCTTTCTTT. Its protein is CASSYGTGEAFF.

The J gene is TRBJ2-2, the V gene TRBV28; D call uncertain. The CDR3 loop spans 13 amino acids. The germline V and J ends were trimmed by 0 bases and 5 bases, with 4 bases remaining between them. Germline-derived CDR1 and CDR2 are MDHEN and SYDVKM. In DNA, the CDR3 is TGTGCCAGCAGTTTATGGGGGACCGGGGAGCTGTTTTTT. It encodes CASSLWGTGELFF.

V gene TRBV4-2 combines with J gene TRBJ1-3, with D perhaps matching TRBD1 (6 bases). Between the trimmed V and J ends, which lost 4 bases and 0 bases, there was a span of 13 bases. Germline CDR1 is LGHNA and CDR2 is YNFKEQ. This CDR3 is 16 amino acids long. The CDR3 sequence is CASSPLQGLSGNTIYF. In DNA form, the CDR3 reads TGTGCCAGCAGCCCCTTACAGGGACTCTCTGGAAACACCATATATTTT.

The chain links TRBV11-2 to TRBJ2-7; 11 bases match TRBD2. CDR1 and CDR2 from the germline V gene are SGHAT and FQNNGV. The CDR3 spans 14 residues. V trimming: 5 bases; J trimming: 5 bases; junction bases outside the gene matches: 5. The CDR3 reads CASSPPGLADEQYF. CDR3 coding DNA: TGTGCCAGCAGCCCGCCGGGACTAGCGGACGAGCAGTACTTC.

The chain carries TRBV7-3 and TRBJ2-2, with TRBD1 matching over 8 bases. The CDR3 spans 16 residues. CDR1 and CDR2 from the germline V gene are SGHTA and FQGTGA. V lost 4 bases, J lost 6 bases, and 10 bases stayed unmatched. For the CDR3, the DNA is TGTGCCAGCAGCTCCCAGGACAGGGCCGGGCCCGGGGAGCTGTTTTTT. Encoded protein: CASSSQDRAGPGELFF.